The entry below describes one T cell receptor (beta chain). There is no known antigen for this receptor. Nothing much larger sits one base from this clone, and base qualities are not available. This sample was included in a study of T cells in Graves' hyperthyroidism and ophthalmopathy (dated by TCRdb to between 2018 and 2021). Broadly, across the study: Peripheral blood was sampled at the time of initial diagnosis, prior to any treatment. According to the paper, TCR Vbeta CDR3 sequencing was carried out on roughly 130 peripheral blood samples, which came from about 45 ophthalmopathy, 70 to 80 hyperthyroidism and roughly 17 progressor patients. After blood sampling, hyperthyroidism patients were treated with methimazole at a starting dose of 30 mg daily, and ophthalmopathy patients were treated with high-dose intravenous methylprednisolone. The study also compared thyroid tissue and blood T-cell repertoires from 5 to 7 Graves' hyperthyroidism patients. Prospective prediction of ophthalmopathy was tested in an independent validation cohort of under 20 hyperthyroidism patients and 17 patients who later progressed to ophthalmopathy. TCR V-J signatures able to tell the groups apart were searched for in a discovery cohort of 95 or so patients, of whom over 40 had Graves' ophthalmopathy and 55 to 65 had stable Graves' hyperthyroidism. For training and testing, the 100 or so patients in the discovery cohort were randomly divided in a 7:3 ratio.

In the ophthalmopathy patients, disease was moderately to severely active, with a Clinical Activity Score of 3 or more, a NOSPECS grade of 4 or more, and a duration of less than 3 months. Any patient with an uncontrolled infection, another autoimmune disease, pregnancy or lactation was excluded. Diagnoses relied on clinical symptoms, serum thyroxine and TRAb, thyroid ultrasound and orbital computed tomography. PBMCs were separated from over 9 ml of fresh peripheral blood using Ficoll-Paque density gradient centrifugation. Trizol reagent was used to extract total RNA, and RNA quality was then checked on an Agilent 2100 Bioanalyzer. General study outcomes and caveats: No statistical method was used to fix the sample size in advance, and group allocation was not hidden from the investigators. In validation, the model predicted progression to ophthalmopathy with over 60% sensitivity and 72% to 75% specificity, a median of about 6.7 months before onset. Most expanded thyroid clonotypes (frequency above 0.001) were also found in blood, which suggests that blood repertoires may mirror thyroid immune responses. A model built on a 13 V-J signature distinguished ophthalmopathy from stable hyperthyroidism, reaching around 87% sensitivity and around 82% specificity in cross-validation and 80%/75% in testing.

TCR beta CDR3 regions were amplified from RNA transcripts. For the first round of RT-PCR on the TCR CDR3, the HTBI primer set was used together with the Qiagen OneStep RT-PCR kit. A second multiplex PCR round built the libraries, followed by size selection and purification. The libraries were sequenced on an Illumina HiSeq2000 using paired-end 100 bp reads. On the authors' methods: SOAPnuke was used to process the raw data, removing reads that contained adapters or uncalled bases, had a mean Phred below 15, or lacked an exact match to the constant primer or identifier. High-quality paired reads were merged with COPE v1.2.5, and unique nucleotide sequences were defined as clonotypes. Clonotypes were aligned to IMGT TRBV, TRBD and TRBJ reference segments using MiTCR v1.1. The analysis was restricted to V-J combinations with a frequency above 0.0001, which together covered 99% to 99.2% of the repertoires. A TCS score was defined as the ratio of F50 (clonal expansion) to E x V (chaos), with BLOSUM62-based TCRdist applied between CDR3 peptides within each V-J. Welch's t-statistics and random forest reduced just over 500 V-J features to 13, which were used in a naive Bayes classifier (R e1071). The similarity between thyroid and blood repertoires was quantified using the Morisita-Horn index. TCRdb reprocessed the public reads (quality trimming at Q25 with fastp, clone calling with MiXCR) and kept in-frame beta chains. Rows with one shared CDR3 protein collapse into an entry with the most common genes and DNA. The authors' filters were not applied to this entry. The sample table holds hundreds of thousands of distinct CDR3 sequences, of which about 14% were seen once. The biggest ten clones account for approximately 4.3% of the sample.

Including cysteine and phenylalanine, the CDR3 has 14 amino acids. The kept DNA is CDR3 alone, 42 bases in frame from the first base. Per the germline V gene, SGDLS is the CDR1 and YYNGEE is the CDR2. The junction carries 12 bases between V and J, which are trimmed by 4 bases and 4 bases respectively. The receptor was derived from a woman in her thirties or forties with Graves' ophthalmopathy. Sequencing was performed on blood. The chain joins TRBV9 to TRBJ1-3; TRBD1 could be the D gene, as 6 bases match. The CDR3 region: CASSTTGMGNTIYF. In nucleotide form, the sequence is TGTGCCAGCAGCACAACAGGGATGGGAAACACCATATATTTT.